The 32 T cell receptor beta chains below were found in one sample sequenced in a study of identical twins. MiXCR, run by TCRdb on the 5' RACE reads, gives a single entry per CDR3 protein. The sample lists hundreds of thousands of distinct CDR3 sequences; less than 8% were seen once. These data were likewise used in another study, on yellow fever vaccine responses in identical twins.

The sequenced material came from memory (CD45RO+) T cells sorted from blood. These receptors all come from a woman aged 18-29 years in good health.

In this sample, this clonotype turned up a few times. The chain carries TRBV27 and TRBJ2-1, with TRBD2 matching over 12 bases. Germline V gives CDR1 MNHEY, CDR2 SMNVEV (reference sequence). CDR3 length equals 18 residues. J was trimmed by 2 bases and V by 6 bases; bases with no gene match: 11. The CDR3 DNA reads as TGTGCCAGCAGACCCCTAGCGGGAGGGCCCGGGACCTACAATGAGCAGTTCTTC. Translating gives CASRPLAGGPGTYNEQFF.

This clonotype was seen a handful of times. The rearrangement joins TRBV5-1 to TRBJ1-4; 7 bases line up with TRBD1. J was trimmed by 3 bases and V by 0 bases; bases with no gene match: 5. Germline lookup yields CDR1 SGHRS and CDR2 YFSETQ. This CDR3 comprises 16 residues. CDR3 sequence: CASSLDRGSANEKLFF. The CDR3, as DNA: TGCGCCAGCAGCTTGGACAGGGGTTCGGCTAATGAAAAACTGTTTTTT.

This clonotype was counted at least ten times. The rearrangement links TRBV7-2 to TRBJ2-1; a possible D gene is TRBD1 (8 bases). The CDR3 is 15 residues long. The V and J ends lost 1 base and 8 bases respectively, with 15 bases between them. Germline loops: CDR1 SGHTA, CDR2 FQGNSA. Here the CDR3 reads CASSLGTGRGDEQFF. The CDR3 DNA follows: TGTGCCAGCAGCTTAGGGACAGGGAGGGGAGATGAGCAGTTCTTC.

This clonotype came up many times. The chain couples TRBV7-3 to TRBJ2-7; the D gene could be TRBD1 or TRBD2 (6 bases each). CDR1 and CDR2 from the germline V gene are SGHTA and FQGTGA. V gave up 0 bases and J gave up 2 bases, with 11 bases separating them. CDR3 length: 15 residues. CDR3 nucleotides: TGTGCCAGCAGCTTAACGAGGGGGGACGCCTACGAGCAGTACTTC. Amino acids: CASSLTRGDAYEQYF.

The table lists this clonotype with many counts. The rearrangement uses TRBV12-3 or TRBV12-4 and TRBJ2-5; maybe TRBD1 (6 bases). The length of the CDR3 is 17 residues. Trimming cost V 2 bases and J 3 bases, with 19 bases left between them. CDR3 in amino acids: CASSLSNRVGSEETQYF. The CDR3 DNA follows: TGTGCCAGCAGTTTATCTAACAGGGTTGGGTCCGAAGAGACCCAGTACTTC.

This sequence joins TRBV7-9 and TRBJ2-5; D is possibly TRBD2 (5 bases). CDR1 is SEHNR and CDR2 is FQNEAQ in the germline V gene (reference sequence). V was trimmed by 3 bases and J by 5 bases, leaving 10 bases between them. There are 13 residues in the CDR3. The CDR3 region has the DNA TGTGCCAGCAGCTTCGGGGTCGTGGAGACCCAGTACTTC. The encoded protein is CASSFGVVETQYF.

This clonotype occurred a few times. This sequence joins TRBV29-1 and TRBJ1-1; D gene ambiguous. The CDR3 sequence is 11 residues long. From germline, CDR1 is SQVTM and CDR2 ANQGSEA. Trimming took off 6 bases at V and 1 base at J, with 6 bases between the two ends. The CDR3 bases are TGCAGCGTCCAACAGAACACTGAAGCTTTCTTT. Translation gives CSVQQNTEAFF.

This clonotype was observed at least ten times. V is TRBV20-1 and J is TRBJ1-5; TRBD1 is a possible D gene (5 bases). Trimming removed 0 bases from V and 1 base from J, with 7 bases in between. CDR1 is DFQATT, CDR2 SNEGSKA, per germline (reference sequence). The CDR3 spans 14 residues. The CDR3 loop is CSARDWDSNQPQHF. The CDR3 DNA reads TGCAGTGCTAGAGATTGGGACAGCAATCAGCCCCAGCATTTT.

This clonotype was detected many times. V gene TRBV2 combines with J gene TRBJ2-2, with 9 bases that match TRBD1. Trimming at V came to 6 bases and at J to 5 bases, leaving 4 bases not matched to a gene. Germline values: CDR1 SNHLY, CDR2 FYNNEI. The CDR3 runs to 14 residues. The CDR3 loop reads CASRTGGRTGELFF. In nucleotides, the CDR3 is TGTGCCAGCAGGACAGGGGGGCGGACCGGGGAGCTGTTTTTT. Based on the CDR3 plus reference TRBV2 and TRBJ2-2, the full variable domain is EPEVTQTPSHQVTQMGQEVILRCVPISNHLYFYWYRQILGQKVEFLVSFYNNEISEKSEIFDDQFSVERPDGSNFTLKIRSTKLEDSAMYFCASRTGGRTGELFFGEGSRLTVL.

This clonotype was observed many times. This chain uses TRBV28 with TRBJ1-6; no reliable D call. The CDR3 has 17 residues. Trimming removed 4 bases from V and 2 bases from J, with 15 bases in between. The V gene's germline CDR1 is MDHEN and CDR2 SYDVKM. The chain's CDR3 is CASSSPPVGTYNSPLHF. In DNA, the CDR3 is TGTGCCAGCAGTTCGCCCCCGGTTGGGACCTATAATTCACCCCTCCACTTT.

This clonotype came up a few times. This chain connects TRBV5-1 to TRBJ2-1; a possible D gene is TRBD2 (6 bases). The CDR3 is 14 residues long. The V end lost 4 bases, the J end lost 5 bases, and 13 bases lay between the germline ends. Looked up from germline, CDR1 is SGHRS and CDR2 is YFSETQ. The CDR3 DNA follows: TGCGCCAGCAGCGCTAGACTAGACCACAATGAGCAGTTCTTC. Its translation is CASSARLDHNEQFF. Using reference TRBV5-1 and TRBJ2-1 for the parts outside the CDR3, the full variable domain is KAGVTQTPRYLIKTRGQQVTLSCSPISGHRSVSWYQQTPGQGLQFLFEYFSETQRNKGNFPGRFSGRQFSNSRSEMNVSTLELGDSALYLCASSARLDHNEQFFGPGTRLTVL.

This clonotype was detected only a few times. The rearrangement uses TRBV14 and TRBJ2-3, with D uncertain. V lost 4 bases, J lost 6 bases, and 11 bases lay in between. The germline V gene encodes CDR1 SGHDN and CDR2 FVKESK. This CDR3 comprises 13 residues. The CDR3 region has the DNA TGTGCCAGCAGCCGAGTCTTGGGGGATACGCAGTATTTT. This gives the protein CASSRVLGDTQYF. The full variable domain, completed using reference TRBV14 and TRBJ2-3, is EAGVTQFPSHSVIEKGQTVTLRCDPISGHDNLYWYRRVMGKEIKFLLHFVKESKQDESGMPNNRFLAERTGGTYSTLKVQPAELEDSGVYFCASSRVLGDTQYFGPGTRLTVL.

This clonotype was detected ten times or more. This chain joins TRBV7-9 and TRBJ1-2, with D unresolved. In germline, CDR1 is SEHNR, CDR2 FQNEAQ (reference sequence). The V end lost 5 bases, the J end lost 4 bases, and 14 bases lay between the germline ends. The CDR3 is 14 residues long. The CDR3: CASSLQLEGYGYTF. In nucleotides, the CDR3 is TGTGCCAGCAGCCTCCAACTGGAAGGCTATGGCTACACCTTC.

This clonotype was observed at least ten times. This chain links TRBV12-3 or TRBV12-4 with TRBJ1-2, with D hard to call. V lost 1 base to trimming and J lost 7 bases, with 7 bases between them. This CDR3 spans 12 amino acids. Here the CDR3 reads CASSLGGGGYTF. The CDR3 DNA sequence: TGTGCCAGCAGTTTAGGAGGAGGTGGCTACACCTTC.

This clonotype showed up many times. The rearrangement links TRBV20-1 to TRBJ1-4, with D perhaps matching TRBD1 (6 bases). The CDR3 covers 14 residues. Germline CDR1 and CDR2: DFQATT and SNEGSKA (reference sequence). Trimming took off 0 bases at V and 8 bases at J, with 13 bases between the two ends. The CDR3 DNA is TGCAGTGCTAGAGATCTTGAAGGGGGAGAAAAACTGTTTTTT. This translates into CSARDLEGGEKLFF.

This chain uses TRBV27 with TRBJ2-5; a possible D gene is TRBD1 (5 bases). The V gene's germline CDR1 is MNHEY and CDR2 SMNVEV (reference sequence). The CDR3 length is 12 residues. Trimming shortened V by 8 bases and J by 2 bases, and 9 bases separated the two germline ends. CDR3 DNA: TGTGCCAGCCAAGACAGACAAGAGACCCAGTACTTC. As protein: CASQDRQETQYF.

J is TRBJ2-2 and V is TRBV21-1. TRBV21-1 represents a pseudogene. The CDR3 contains 15 residues. CDR3 amino acids: CASSRAGEETGELFF. The CDR3 DNA reads TGTGCCAGCAGCAGAGCGGGAGAAGAAACCGGGGAGCTGTTTTTT.

The chain uses TRBV6-5 and TRBJ1-1; possible D gene TRBD1, 5 bases. This CDR3 spans 14 amino acids. Germline V CDR1 and CDR2: MNHEY, SVGAGI. The V gene lost 4 bases and the J gene lost 5 bases, with 14 bases spanning the gap. DNA for the CDR3: TGTGCCAGCAGTTGGGGACGACCGCCTACTGAAGCTTTCTTT. Translation gives CASSWGRPPTEAFF.

This clonotype has only a few counts. The gene calls are TRBV15 and TRBJ1-2; weak D call: TRBD1 (6 bases). Germline V gene data show CDR1 as LNHNV and CDR2 as YYDKDF (reference sequence). The ends were cut back, 4 bases at V and 2 bases at J, with 11 bases in the middle. The CDR3 totals 14 residues. The CDR3 region is CATSTRTENYGYTF. The DNA for the CDR3 is TGTGCCACCAGCACCAGGACAGAAAACTATGGCTACACCTTC.

This clonotype appeared a few times. V is TRBV28 and J is TRBJ1-6, with 8 positions matching TRBD1. Germline V gives CDR1 MDHEN, CDR2 SYDVKM. The CDR3 runs 15 residues. V lost 5 bases and J lost 7; bases outside the gene matches: 7. The CDR3 nucleotides read TGTGCCAGCAGTCTAGGCAGACAGGGGAATTCACCCCTCCACTTT. It specifies CASSLGRQGNSPLHF. Full variable domain (outside the CDR3, taken from reference TRBV28 and TRBJ1-6): DVKVTQSSRYLVKRTGEKVFLECVQDMDHENMFWYRQDPGLGLRLIYFSYDVKMKEKGDIPEGYSVSREKKERFSLILESASTNQTSMYLCASSLGRQGNSPLHFGNGTRLTVT.

This clonotype appeared many times. V gene TRBV6-5 combines with J gene TRBJ2-3, with a weak D call TRBD2 (5 bases). The length of the CDR3 is 14 residues. V lost 0 bases, J lost 8 bases, and 12 bases lay in between. Germline V gene data show CDR1 as MNHEY and CDR2 as SVGAGI. CDR3 region: CASSYSGEGRTQYF. The CDR3 DNA reads TGTGCCAGCAGTTACTCGGGAGAAGGGCGTACGCAGTATTTT.

This clonotype has a count of ten or more. This rearrangement joins TRBV5-1 to TRBJ2-7, with 7 positions matching TRBD1. The J segment lost 3 bases and the V segment lost 0 bases, leaving 9 bases of the junction unmatched. Germline V gives CDR1 SGHRS, CDR2 YFSETQ. CDR3 length: 16 residues. CDR3 sequence (DNA): TGCGCCAGCAGCTTGGCAGGACAGGTGGGACGCTACGAGCAGTACTTC. The encoded protein is CASSLAGQVGRYEQYF. The variable domain in full, completed from reference TRBV5-1 and TRBJ2-7, reads KAGVTQTPRYLIKTRGQQVTLSCSPISGHRSVSWYQQTPGQGLQFLFEYFSETQRNKGNFPGRFSGRQFSNSRSEMNVSTLELGDSALYLCASSLAGQVGRYEQYFGPGTRLTVT.

As for this clonotype: A much larger clone lies one base from this, so it may be a read error. The chain uses TRBV5-1 and TRBJ2-7; D may match TRBD1 or TRBD2 (5 bases each). Germline values: CDR1 SGHRS, CDR2 YFSETQ. Trimming took off 5 bases at V and 7 bases at J, with 19 bases between the two ends. The CDR3 sequence is 14 residues long. The chain's CDR3 is CASSPGTHQEEQYF. The CDR3 region has the DNA TGCGCCAGCAGTCCCGGGACCCATCAGGAGGAGCAGTACTTC.

This clonotype was seen at least ten times. This chain connects TRBV20-1 to TRBJ1-2, with 11 bases matching TRBD1. The CDR3 spans 15 residues. The trim removed 0 bases at V and 2 bases at J, leaving 2 bases unmatched. CDR1 DFQATT and CDR2 SNEGSKA come from the germline V gene (reference sequence). DNA for the CDR3: TGCAGTGCTAGAGAAGGACAGGGGGCCAACTATGGCTACACCTTC. Its translation is CSAREGQGANYGYTF.

This clonotype was picked up many times. The chain has TRBV4-3 and TRBJ2-4; no reliable D call. Germline V gene data show CDR1 as LGHNA and CDR2 as YSLEER. V lost 0 bases to trimming and J lost 3 bases, with 15 bases between them. The CDR3 sequence is 17 residues long. The CDR3 DNA follows: TGCGCCAGCAGCCAAGAAGGTGGGGTATGGGGCAAAAACATTCAGTACTTC. Translated, it gives CASSQEGGVWGKNIQYF.

Ten or more counts support this clonotype. The gene calls are TRBV5-1 and TRBJ1-4; D uncertain. The V end was cut by 4 bases, the J end by 3 bases, with 10 bases between. CDR1 and CDR2 (germline): SGHRS, YFSETQ. The CDR3 length is 14 residues. The CDR3 nucleotides are TGCGCCAGCAGCCCGGGGTCGGCTAATGAAAAACTGTTTTTT. This encodes CASSPGSANEKLFF.

This clonotype was detected a few times. This chain links TRBV7-2 with TRBJ2-1, with D tentatively TRBD1 (5 bases). Germline lookup yields CDR1 SGHTA and CDR2 FQGNSA. The CDR3 is 14 residues long. Trimming pared 3 bases from V and 5 bases from J, leaving 11 bases between. The CDR3 region has the DNA TGTGCCAGCAGCTTGAGCGCCAGGGACAATGAGCAGTTCTTC. Amino acids: CASSLSARDNEQFF.

This clonotype was detected only a few times. The chain links TRBV30 to TRBJ1-6, with unresolved D. This CDR3 has 13 residues. Trimming took off 4 bases at V and 10 bases at J, with 14 bases between the two ends. Germline V lookup: CDR1 GTSNPN, CDR2 SVGIG (reference sequence). Here the CDR3 reads CAWTFNKESPLHF. The CDR3 DNA reads as TGTGCCTGGACCTTCAATAAAGAGTCACCCCTCCACTTT.

In this sample, this clonotype turned up many times. Here the CDR3 DNA reads TGTGCCAGCAGCCAAGAGTCTAGCGGGCGATACAATGAGCAGTTCTTC. The encoded protein is CASSQESSGRYNEQFF. The V call is TRBV4-2, the J call TRBJ2-1; 8 nucleotides agree with TRBD2. CDR1 and CDR2 (germline): LGHNA, YNFKEQ. The J segment lost 4 bases and the V segment lost 0 bases, leaving 5 bases of the junction unmatched. This CDR3 is built from 16 residues.

In DNA form, the CDR3 reads TGTGCCAGCCAGGGCCGATACGAGACCCAGTACTTC. This encodes CASQGRYETQYF. This chain links TRBV28 with TRBJ2-5; tentative D call: TRBD1 (5 bases). V was trimmed by 8 bases and J by 5 bases, leaving 12 bases between them. Germline values: CDR1 MDHEN, CDR2 SYDVKM. This CDR3 is built from 12 residues.

This clonotype has only a few counts. The V call is TRBV10-3, the J call TRBJ2-1; D perhaps matches TRBD2 (5 bases). The CDR3 runs to 10 residues. The germline gives CDR1 ENHRY, CDR2 SYGVKD. V was shortened by 10 bases and J by 6 bases, with 7 bases between the two germline ends. CDR3 protein: CATGLNEQFF. The CDR3 DNA reads TGTGCCACCGGACTCAATGAGCAGTTCTTC.

This clonotype was recorded at least ten times. The rearrangement links TRBV24-1 to TRBJ2-7; 8 bases are shared with TRBD1. Germline V gives CDR1 KGHDR, CDR2 SFDVKD. V was clipped by 6 bases and J by 6 bases; unmatched bases: 6. CDR3 length equals 13 residues. CDR3 residues: CATSTGQVPEQYF. CDR3 nucleotides: TGTGCCACCAGTACGGGACAGGTTCCCGAGCAGTACTTC.